This T cell receptor (beta chain) was found in a study of blood T cell repertoires in COVID-19. The V gene's germline CDR1 is MGHDK and CDR2 SYGVNS. This CDR3 comprises 14 residues. Trimming took 10 bases from V and 3 from J; bases not matched to a gene: 5. In the original processing: From reference gene primer amplification, estimates of nucleated cell counts were derived. Assay used: immunoSEQ multiplex PCR; TCRdb lists only in-frame clones, some missing. V, J and clone size are those of that table, while D and trimming were read from the DNA. The sample shows approximately 290,000 clones, approximately 90% of them seen only once. The sample holds one count of this clone.

This TCR was sampled from a woman aged 25 to 39 who had recovered from COVID-19. The chain has TRBV25-1 and TRBJ2-2; 10 bases match TRBD2. The specimen sequenced was PBMCs or T cells enriched from blood (not recorded which). CDR3 loop: CATSGTSDTGELFF. The CDR3 DNA reads TGTGCCACCAGCGGGACTAGCGACACCGGGGAGCTGTTTTTT.